This TCR beta chain was documented in a study of shared clonotypes between healthy human individuals. The wider study: Researchers assigned three CD4 naive, three CD4 memory, two CD8 naive and one CD8 memory plate to each donor.

This clone was seen a single time. Only in-frame clones appear in the TCRdb table, and some are missing; sequencing was by immunoSEQ multiplex PCR. In the table there are 950,000 to 1,100,000 clones, around 78% of which are singletons. Germline V gene data show CDR1 as SNHLY and CDR2 as FYNNEI. J lost 8 bases, V lost 6 bases, and 6 bases had no gene match. This CDR3 spans 12 amino acids. The rearrangement links TRBV2 to TRBJ1-2; TRBD1 aligns across 7 bases. The receptor was derived from a man aged 18 to 29 in good health. Some clones in this sample may be carry-over from other donors' samples. Sequenced material: memory CD4+ T cells from PBMCs. The subset: CD45RA-negative fraction. CDR3 amino acids: CASREGARGYTF. The CDR3 nucleotides read TGTGCCAGCAGGGAGGGGGCGCGAGGCTACACCTTC.